Shown below are 21 T cell receptor beta chains from a single sample sequenced in a study of Graves' ophthalmopathy and Graves' hyperthyroidism. Amplified material comprised TCR beta CDR3 regions derived from RNA transcripts. Scientists carried out first-round RT-PCR using HTBI primers and then a second-round multiplex PCR. TCRdb redid the calling of the multiplex PCR reads with MiXCR, one entry per CDR3 protein. The sample lists more than 300,000 distinct CDR3 sequences; 17% were seen once. Sequences were obtained from peripheral blood. Receptors were obtained from an adult woman with stable Graves' hyperthyroidism.

This clonotype was detected many times. The chain employs TRBV7-2 and TRBJ1-2, with 9 bases matching TRBD1. Germline V lookup: CDR1 SGHTA, CDR2 FQGNSA. The CDR3 extends over 15 amino acids. V lost 5 bases to trimming and J lost 7 bases; unmatched junction nucleotides: 11. CDR3 nucleotides: TGTGCCAGCAGCCCCATGTCCCGGGACAGGGTTGGCTACACCTTC. It encodes CASSPMSRDRVGYTF.

This clonotype was observed a few times. It may be a read error: a sequence one base away is much more abundant. The rearrangement links TRBV6-2 or TRBV6-3 to TRBJ2-5; D tentatively reads TRBD1 or TRBD2 (5 bases each). The CDR3 loop spans 14 amino acids. The germline CDR1 and CDR2 sequences are MNHEY and SVGEGT. This CDR3 reads CAGSDRDEEETQYF. CDR3 DNA: TGTGCCGGCAGTGACCGGGACGAAGAAGAGACCCAGTACTTC.

This clonotype was observed at least ten times. This chain joins TRBV30 and TRBJ2-7; D is perhaps TRBD2 (6 bases). The CDR3 loop spans 15 amino acids. Looked up from germline, CDR1 is GTSNPN and CDR2 is SVGIG (reference sequence). The V end lost 4 bases, the J end lost 3 bases, and 19 bases lay between the germline ends. The CDR3 nucleotides are TGTGCCTGGAATGGGCGGTCGGGACTGTACTACGAGCAGTACTTC. Protein: CAWNGRSGLYYEQYF.

This clonotype was seen many times. This chain connects TRBV10-3 to TRBJ2-5; TRBD1 matches 8 bases. This CDR3 has 13 residues. Germline V gives CDR1 ENHRY, CDR2 SYGVKD. V was pared by 7 bases and J by 3 bases, with 4 bases of the junction left unmatched. The CDR3 DNA follows: TGTGCCATCACCCCGACAGGGGAAGAGACCCAGTACTTC. Amino acid sequence: CAITPTGEETQYF.

This clonotype occurred many times. The chain couples TRBV28 to TRBJ1-1, with D tentatively TRBD1 (5 bases). Germline V gives CDR1 MDHEN, CDR2 SYDVKM. This CDR3 has 15 residues. Trimming pared 5 bases from V and 1 base from J, leaving 14 bases between. CDR3 nucleotides: TGTGCCAGCAGTCTACGTGTAGGGACGAACACTGAAGCTTTCTTT. Protein sequence: CASSLRVGTNTEAFF.

This clonotype has a count of ten or more. CDR3: CASSLRFGQTYEQYF. Written as DNA, the CDR3 is TGTGCCAGCAGTTTACGTTTCGGGCAGACCTACGAGCAGTACTTC. The rearrangement uses TRBV27 and TRBJ2-7, with D unresolved. The germline gives CDR1 MNHEY, CDR2 SMNVEV (reference sequence). This CDR3 spans 15 amino acids. V lost 2 bases, J lost 2 bases, and 13 bases lay in between.

The sample holds many counts of this clonotype. CDR3 bases: TGTGCCAGCAGTCCCGGGACAGGGATCAACGAGCAGTACTTC. Translating it yields CASSPGTGINEQYF. The chain recombines TRBV6-1 with TRBJ2-7, with 9 bases matching TRBD1. This CDR3 region has 14 residues. From germline, CDR1 is MNHNS and CDR2 SASEGT. V gave up 5 bases and J gave up 5 bases; unmatched junction bases: 7.

This clonotype was observed a few times. This rearrangement joins TRBV2 to TRBJ2-7, with a tentative D call TRBD1 (5 bases). V lost 3 bases, J lost 13 bases, and 19 bases lay in between. In germline, CDR1 is SNHLY, CDR2 FYNNEI. CDR3 length equals 13 residues. The CDR3 DNA sequence: TGTGCCAGCAGTGAGGAAACTTCAGGGTTCCCTTACTTC. Amino acids: CASSEETSGFPYF.

V and J are TRBV20-1 and TRBJ2-3, with a weak D call TRBD2 (7 bases). V shed 4 bases and J shed 1 base, with 12 bases lying between them. CDR3 size: 14 residues. Germline V gives CDR1 DFQATT, CDR2 SNEGSKA (reference sequence). CDR3 region: CSANRGGGTDTQYF. As DNA, the CDR3 is TGCAGTGCTAATAGGGGGGGGGGCACAGATACGCAGTATTTT.

V is TRBV12-3 or TRBV12-4 and J is TRBJ1-2, with D possibly TRBD1 on 6 matching bases. CDR3 length: 11 amino acids. The V gene lost 7 bases and the J gene lost 8 bases, with 11 bases spanning the gap. The CDR3 DNA follows: TGTGCCAGCACCGTGGGGGGCGGCTACACCTTC. Amino acids: CASTVGGGYTF.

This clonotype was detected many times. The V and J genes are TRBV28 and TRBJ1-5; 9 nucleotides agree with TRBD1. The J segment lost 0 bases and the V segment lost 3 bases, leaving 6 bases of the junction unmatched. From germline, CDR1 is MDHEN and CDR2 SYDVKM. The CDR3 consists of 17 residues. DNA of the CDR3: TGTGCCAGCAGTTTGGTACAGGGGGCCGATAGCAATCAGCCCCAGCATTTT. It yields the protein CASSLVQGADSNQPQHF.

This clonotype was seen many times. This sequence joins TRBV5-4 and TRBJ2-4; 7 bases agree with TRBD1. The germline V gene has CDR1 SGHNT and CDR2 YYREEE (reference sequence). This CDR3 spans 16 amino acids. V shed 4 bases, J shed 0 bases, and the junction held 7 bases outside the gene matches. CDR3 coding DNA: TGTGCCAGCAGCCACGGGACAGATAAAGCCAAAAACATTCAGTACTTC. Translation: CASSHGTDKAKNIQYF.

The sample holds many counts of this clonotype. V gene TRBV7-8 combines with J gene TRBJ2-2; 11 bases are shared with TRBD1. Germline loops: CDR1 SGHVS, CDR2 FQNEAQ. V shed 3 bases and J 6 bases; nucleotides not matched to a gene: 6. The CDR3 is made up of 16 amino acids. The CDR3 sequence is CASSLRPGQGAGELFF. In nucleotides, the CDR3 is TGTGCCAGCAGCTTGCGTCCGGGACAGGGGGCCGGGGAGCTGTTTTTT.

The gene calls are TRBV20-1 and TRBJ1-1; unclear D gene. The V end lost 1 base, the J end lost 10 bases, and 19 bases lay between the germline ends. Germline CDR1 is DFQATT and CDR2 is SNEGSKA (reference sequence). The CDR3 contains 14 residues. CDR3 nucleotides: TGCAGTGCTAGAGTAGGGAGTCGCAAGTCTGGAGCTTTCTTT. Its translation: CSARVGSRKSGAFF.

This clonotype appeared many times. Germline and junction disagree at one end, which may indicate a read error. J is TRBJ2-2 and V is TRBV15, with unresolved D. The CDR3 extends over 14 amino acids. Germline assignment: CDR1 LNHNV and CDR2 YYDKDF (reference sequence). The CDR3 is CTTGIGINTGELFF. CDR3 nucleotide sequence: TGTACCACTGGGATCGGAATCAACACCGGGGAGCTGTTTTTT.

A word on this clonotype: A much larger clone lies one base from this, so it may be a read error. V is TRBV20-1 and J is TRBJ1-5, with TRBD1 as a possible D gene (5 bases). V was trimmed by 3 bases and J by 6 bases, leaving 15 bases between them. The CDR3 runs to 14 residues. CDR1 is DFQATT and CDR2 is SNEGSKA in the germline V gene (reference sequence). CDR3 bases: TGCAGTGCTAGGGCCAGGGCCACCATTCAGCCCCAGCATTTT. Its translation is CSARARATIQPQHF.

This chain links TRBV2 with TRBJ2-2; D unresolved. Germline V gene sequence: CDR1 SNHLY, CDR2 FYNNEI. V gave up 3 bases and J gave up 2 bases, with 13 bases separating them. This CDR3 is 16 amino acids long. As DNA, the CDR3 is TGTGCCAGCAGTGATAGACGGCTTGATAACACCGGGGAGCTGTTTTTT. The encoded protein is CASSDRRLDNTGELFF. Full variable domain (rest looked up from reference TRBV2 and TRBJ2-2): EPEVTQTPSHQVTQMGQEVILRCVPISNHLYFYWYRQILGQKVEFLVSFYNNEISEKSEIFDDQFSVERPDGSNFTLKIRSTKLEDSAMYFCASSDRRLDNTGELFFGEGSRLTVL.

This clonotype showed up many times. The chain has TRBV30 and TRBJ1-5; D uncertain. Germline values: CDR1 GTSNPN, CDR2 SVGIG (reference sequence). CDR3 size: 13 residues. V gave up 0 bases and J gave up 4 bases, with 7 bases separating them. The CDR3 nucleotides are TGTGCCTGGAGTGTACAAGGGAATCAGCCCCAGCATTTT. Protein sequence: CAWSVQGNQPQHF. Combining the CDR3 with reference TRBV30 and TRBJ1-5 gives the whole variable domain SQTIHQWPATLVQPVGSPLSLECTVEGTSNPNLYWYRQAAGRGLQLLFYSVGIGQISSEVPQNLSASRPQDRQFILSSKKLLLSDSGFYLCAWSVQGNQPQHFGDGTRLSIL.

At least ten counts were recorded for this clonotype. This rearrangement joins TRBV7-9 to TRBJ2-5; tentative D call: TRBD1 (6 bases). CDR1 is SEHNR and CDR2 is FQNEAQ in the germline V gene (reference sequence). Trimming stripped 5 bases from V and 5 bases from J, with 18 bases between. This CDR3 has 15 amino acids. The DNA for the CDR3 is TGTGCCAGCAGCCCACACAGGGTGGGCGTGGAGACCCAGTACTTC. Its protein product is CASSPHRVGVETQYF.

This clonotype came up many times. The chain is built from TRBV12-3 or TRBV12-4 and TRBJ1-5, with D tentatively TRBD1 (5 bases). This CDR3 comprises 12 residues. Trimming shortened V by 7 bases and J by 7 bases, and 11 bases separated the two germline ends. CDR3 nucleotides: TGTGCCAGCACCTTGTGGGGGCAGCCCCAGCATTTT. Translating it yields CASTLWGQPQHF.

There are many counts of this clonotype. The genes are TRBV25-1 and TRBJ1-2, with D maybe TRBD1 (6 bases). Trimming took 5 bases from V and 4 from J, leaving 14 bases between them. This CDR3 contains 14 residues. Looked up from germline, CDR1 is MGHDK and CDR2 is SYGVNS. CDR3 amino acids: CASSFTGGSYGYTF. In DNA, the CDR3 is TGTGCCAGCAGTTTTACGGGGGGCTCCTATGGCTACACCTTC.